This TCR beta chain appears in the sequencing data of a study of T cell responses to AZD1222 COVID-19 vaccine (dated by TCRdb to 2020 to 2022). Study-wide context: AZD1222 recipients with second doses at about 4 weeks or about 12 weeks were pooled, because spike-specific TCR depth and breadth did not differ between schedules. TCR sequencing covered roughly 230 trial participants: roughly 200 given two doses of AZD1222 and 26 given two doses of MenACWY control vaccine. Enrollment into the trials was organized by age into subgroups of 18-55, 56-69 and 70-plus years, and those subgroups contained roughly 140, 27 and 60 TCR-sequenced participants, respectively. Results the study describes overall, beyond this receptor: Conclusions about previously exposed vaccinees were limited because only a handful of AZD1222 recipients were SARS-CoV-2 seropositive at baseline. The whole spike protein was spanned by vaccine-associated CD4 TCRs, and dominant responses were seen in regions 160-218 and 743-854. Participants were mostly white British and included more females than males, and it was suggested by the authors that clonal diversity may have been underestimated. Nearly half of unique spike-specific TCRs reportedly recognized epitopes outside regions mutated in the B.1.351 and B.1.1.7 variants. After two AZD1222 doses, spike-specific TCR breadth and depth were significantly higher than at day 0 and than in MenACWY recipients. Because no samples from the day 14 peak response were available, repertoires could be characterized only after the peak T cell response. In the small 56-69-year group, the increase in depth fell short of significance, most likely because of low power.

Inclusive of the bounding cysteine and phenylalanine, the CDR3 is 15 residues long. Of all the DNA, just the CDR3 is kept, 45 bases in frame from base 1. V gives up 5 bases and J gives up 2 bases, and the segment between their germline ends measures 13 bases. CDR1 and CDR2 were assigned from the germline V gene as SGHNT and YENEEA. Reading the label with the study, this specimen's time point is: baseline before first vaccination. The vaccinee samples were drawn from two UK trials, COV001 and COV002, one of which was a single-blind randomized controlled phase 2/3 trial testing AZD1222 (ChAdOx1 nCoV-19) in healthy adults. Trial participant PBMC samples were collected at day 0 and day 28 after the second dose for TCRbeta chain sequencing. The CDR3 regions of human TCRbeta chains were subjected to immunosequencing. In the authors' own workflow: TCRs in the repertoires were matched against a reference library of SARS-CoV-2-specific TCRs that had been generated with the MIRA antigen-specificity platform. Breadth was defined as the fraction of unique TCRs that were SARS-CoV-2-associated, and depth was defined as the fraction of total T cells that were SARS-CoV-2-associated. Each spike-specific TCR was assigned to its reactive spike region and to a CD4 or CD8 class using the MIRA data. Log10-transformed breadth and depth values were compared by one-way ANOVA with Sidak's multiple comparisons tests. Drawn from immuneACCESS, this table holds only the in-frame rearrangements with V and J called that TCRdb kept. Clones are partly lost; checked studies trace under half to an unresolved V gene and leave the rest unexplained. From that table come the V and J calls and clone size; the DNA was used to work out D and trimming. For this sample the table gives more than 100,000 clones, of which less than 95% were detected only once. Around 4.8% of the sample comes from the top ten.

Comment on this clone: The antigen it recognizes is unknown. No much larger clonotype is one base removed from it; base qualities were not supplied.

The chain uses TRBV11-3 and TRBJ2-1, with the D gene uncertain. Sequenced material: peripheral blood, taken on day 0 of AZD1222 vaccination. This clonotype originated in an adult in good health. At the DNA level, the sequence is TGTGCCAGCAGCACAAACACTGGAGCCTACAATGAGCAGTTCTTC. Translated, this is CASSTNTGAYNEQFF.